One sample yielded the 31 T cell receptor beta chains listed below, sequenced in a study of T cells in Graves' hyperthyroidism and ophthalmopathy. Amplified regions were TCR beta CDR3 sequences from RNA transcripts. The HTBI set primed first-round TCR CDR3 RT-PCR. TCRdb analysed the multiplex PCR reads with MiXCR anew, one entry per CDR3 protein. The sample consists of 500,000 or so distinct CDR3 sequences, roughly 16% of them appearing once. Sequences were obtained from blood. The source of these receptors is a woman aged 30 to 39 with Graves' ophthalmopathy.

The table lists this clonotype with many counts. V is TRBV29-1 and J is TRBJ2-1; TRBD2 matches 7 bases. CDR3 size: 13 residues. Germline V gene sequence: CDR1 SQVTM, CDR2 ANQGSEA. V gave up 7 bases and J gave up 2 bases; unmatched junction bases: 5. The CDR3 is CSGGAGTYNEQFF. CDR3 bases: TGCAGCGGGGGAGCGGGGACCTACAATGAGCAGTTCTTC.

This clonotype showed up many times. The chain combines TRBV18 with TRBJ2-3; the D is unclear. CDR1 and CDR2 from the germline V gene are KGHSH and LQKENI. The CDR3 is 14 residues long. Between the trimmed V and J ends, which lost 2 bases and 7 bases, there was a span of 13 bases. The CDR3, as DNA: TGTGCCAGCTCACCAGTTAGGGTCAAGAATACGCAGTATTTT. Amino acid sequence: CASSPVRVKNTQYF.

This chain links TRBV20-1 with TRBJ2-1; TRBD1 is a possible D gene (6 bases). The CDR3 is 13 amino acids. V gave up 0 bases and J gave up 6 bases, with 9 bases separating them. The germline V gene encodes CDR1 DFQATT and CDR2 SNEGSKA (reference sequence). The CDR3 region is CSARETGLNEQFF. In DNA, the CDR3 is TGCAGTGCTAGAGAGACAGGCCTCAATGAGCAGTTCTTC.

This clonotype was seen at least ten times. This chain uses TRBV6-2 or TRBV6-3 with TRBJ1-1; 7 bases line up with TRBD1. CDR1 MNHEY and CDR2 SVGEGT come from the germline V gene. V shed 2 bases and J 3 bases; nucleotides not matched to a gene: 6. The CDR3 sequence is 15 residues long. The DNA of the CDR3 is TGTGCCAGCAGTTACGAGGGGGCGGAGTACACTGAAGCTTTCTTT. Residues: CASSYEGAEYTEAFF.

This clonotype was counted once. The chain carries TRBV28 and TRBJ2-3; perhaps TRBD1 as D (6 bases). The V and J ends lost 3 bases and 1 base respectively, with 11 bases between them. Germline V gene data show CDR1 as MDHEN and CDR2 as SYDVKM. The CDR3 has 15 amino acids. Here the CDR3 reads CASSFNRARTDTQYF. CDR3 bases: TGTGCCAGCAGTTTTAACAGGGCGCGCACAGATACGCAGTATTTT.

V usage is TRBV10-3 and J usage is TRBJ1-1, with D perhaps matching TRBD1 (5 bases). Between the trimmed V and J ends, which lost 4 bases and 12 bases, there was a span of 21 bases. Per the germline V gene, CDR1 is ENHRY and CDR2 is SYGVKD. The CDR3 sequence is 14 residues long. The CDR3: CAISARDDQLGSFF. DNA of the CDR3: TGTGCCATCAGTGCCAGGGACGACCAACTTGGTTCTTTCTTT.

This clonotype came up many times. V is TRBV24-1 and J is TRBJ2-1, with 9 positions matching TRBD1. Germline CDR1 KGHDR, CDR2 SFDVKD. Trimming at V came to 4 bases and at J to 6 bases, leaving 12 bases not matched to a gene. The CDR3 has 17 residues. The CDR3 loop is CATSDLAGGTGFNEQFF. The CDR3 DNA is TGTGCCACCAGTGACCTCGCCGGCGGGACAGGGTTCAATGAGCAGTTCTTC.

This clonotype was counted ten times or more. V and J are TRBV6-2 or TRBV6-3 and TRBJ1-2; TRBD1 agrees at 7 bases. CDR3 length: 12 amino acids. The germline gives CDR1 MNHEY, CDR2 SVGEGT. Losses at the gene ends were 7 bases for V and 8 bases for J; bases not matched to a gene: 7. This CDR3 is CASTPDRSGYTF. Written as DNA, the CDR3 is TGTGCCAGCACCCCGGACAGGTCGGGCTACACCTTC.

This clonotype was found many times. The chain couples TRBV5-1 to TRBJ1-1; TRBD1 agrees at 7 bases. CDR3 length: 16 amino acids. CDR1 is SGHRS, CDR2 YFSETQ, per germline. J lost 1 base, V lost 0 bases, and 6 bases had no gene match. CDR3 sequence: CASSLVVAGGNTEAFF. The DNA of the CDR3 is TGCGCCAGCAGCTTGGTAGTGGCAGGGGGGAACACTGAAGCTTTCTTT.

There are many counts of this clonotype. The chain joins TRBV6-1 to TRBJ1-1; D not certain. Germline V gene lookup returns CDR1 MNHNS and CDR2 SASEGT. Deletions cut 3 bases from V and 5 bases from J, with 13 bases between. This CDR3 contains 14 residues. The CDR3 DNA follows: TGTGCCAGCAGTGAGAACGTGGGATTGACTGAAGCTTTCTTT. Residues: CASSENVGLTEAFF.

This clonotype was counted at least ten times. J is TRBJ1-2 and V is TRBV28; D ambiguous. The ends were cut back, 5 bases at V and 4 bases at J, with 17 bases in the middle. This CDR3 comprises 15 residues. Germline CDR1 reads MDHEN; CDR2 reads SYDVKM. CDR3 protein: CASSPRSAAGYGYTF. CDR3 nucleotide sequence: TGTGCCAGCAGTCCCCGCTCCGCAGCTGGCTATGGCTACACCTTC.

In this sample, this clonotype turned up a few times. The CDR3 loop is CASRGMSSSYEQYF. The DNA for the CDR3 is TGTGCCAGCAGGGGCATGTCGAGCTCCTACGAGCAGTACTTC. The chain couples TRBV25-1 to TRBJ2-7; D is unclear. CDR1 and CDR2 (germline): MGHDK, SYGVNS. CDR3 length: 14 residues. Trimming removed 6 bases at V and 0 bases at J, with 12 bases between.

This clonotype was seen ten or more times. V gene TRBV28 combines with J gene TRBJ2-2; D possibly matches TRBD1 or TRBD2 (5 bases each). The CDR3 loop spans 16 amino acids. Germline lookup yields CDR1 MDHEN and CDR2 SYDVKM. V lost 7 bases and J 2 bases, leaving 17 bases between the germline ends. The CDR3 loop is CASIKLRDGNTGELFF. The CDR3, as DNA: TGTGCCAGCATCAAACTCCGGGACGGAAACACCGGGGAGCTGTTTTTT.

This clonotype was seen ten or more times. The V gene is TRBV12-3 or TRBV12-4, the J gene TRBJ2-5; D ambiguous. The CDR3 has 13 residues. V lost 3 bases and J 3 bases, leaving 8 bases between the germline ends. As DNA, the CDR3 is TGTGCCAGCAGTTTCGGCGAGGAAGAGACCCAGTACTTC. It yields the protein CASSFGEEETQYF.

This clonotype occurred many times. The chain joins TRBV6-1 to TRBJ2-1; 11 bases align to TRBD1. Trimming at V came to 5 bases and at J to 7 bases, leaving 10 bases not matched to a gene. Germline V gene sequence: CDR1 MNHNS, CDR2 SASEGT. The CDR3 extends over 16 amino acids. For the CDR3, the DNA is TGTGCCAGCAGTTTCTCCTCCGGGACAGGGGGGAATGAGCAGTTCTTC. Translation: CASSFSSGTGGNEQFF.

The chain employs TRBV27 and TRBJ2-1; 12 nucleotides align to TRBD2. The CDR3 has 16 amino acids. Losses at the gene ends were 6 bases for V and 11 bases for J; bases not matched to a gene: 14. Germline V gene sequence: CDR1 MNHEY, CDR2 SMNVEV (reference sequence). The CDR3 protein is CASSKRLAGGENKQFF. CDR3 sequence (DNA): TGTGCCAGCAGCAAACGTCTAGCGGGAGGGGAGAATAAGCAGTTCTTC.

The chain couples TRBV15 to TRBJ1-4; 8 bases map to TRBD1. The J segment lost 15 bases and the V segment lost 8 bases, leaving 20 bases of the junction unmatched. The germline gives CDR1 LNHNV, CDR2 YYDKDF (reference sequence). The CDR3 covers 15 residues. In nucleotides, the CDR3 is TGTGCCACCTTCACGAGGGGACAGGAGCCCGAGGAAATGTTTTTT. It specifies CATFTRGQEPEEMFF.

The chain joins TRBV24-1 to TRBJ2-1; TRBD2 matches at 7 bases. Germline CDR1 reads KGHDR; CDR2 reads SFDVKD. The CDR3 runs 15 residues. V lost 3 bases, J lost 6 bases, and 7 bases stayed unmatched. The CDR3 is CATSDRGRAINEQFF. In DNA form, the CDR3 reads TGTGCCACCAGTGATCGGGGGAGGGCCATCAATGAGCAGTTCTTC.

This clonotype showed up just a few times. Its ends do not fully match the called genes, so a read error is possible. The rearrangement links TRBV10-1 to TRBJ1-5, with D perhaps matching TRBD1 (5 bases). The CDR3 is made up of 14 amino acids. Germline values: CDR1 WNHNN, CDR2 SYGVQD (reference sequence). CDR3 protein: CASSEVQGNQPQHF. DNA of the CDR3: TGTGCCAGCAGTGAGGTACAGGGCAATCAGCCCCAGCATTTT.

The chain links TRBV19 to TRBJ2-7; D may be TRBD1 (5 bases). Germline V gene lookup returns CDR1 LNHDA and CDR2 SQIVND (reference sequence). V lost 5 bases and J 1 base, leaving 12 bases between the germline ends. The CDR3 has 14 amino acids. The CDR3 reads CASSEADTSYEQYF. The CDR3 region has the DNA TGTGCCAGTAGTGAGGCGGACACTTCCTACGAGCAGTACTTC. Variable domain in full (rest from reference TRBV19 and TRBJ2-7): DGGITQSPKYLFRKEGQNVTLSCEQNLNHDAMYWYRQDPGQGLRLIYYSQIVNDFQKGDIAEGYSVSREKKESFPLTVTSAQKNPTAFYLCASSEADTSYEQYFGPGTRLTVT.

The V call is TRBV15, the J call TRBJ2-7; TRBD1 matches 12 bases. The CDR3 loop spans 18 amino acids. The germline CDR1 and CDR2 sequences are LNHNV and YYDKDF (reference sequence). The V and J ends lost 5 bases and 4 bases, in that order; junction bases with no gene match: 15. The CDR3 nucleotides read TGTGCCACCAGCGGAGCGATTTGGGACAGGGGGCTTATGTACGAGCAGTACTTC. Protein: CATSGAIWDRGLMYEQYF.

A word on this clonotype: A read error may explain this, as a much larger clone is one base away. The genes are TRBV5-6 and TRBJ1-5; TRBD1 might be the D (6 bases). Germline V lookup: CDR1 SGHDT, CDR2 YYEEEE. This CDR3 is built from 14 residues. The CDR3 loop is CASSLAGDSQAQHF. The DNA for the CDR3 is TGTGCCAGCAGCTTGGCAGGGGATAGTCAGGCCCAGCATTTT.

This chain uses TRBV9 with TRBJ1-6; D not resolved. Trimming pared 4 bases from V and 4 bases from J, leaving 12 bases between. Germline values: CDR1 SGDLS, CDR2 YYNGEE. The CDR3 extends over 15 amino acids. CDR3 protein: CASSPNEVYNSPLHF. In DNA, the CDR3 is TGTGCCAGCAGCCCCAATGAGGTTTATAATTCACCCCTCCACTTT.

CDR3 nucleotide sequence: TGTGCCAGCAGAAATACGGCCAGGGATCGTCATGAGCAGTTCTTC. Residues: CASRNTARDRHEQFF. The V and J genes are TRBV11-2 and TRBJ2-1, with D perhaps matching TRBD1 (5 bases). The CDR3 extends over 15 amino acids. Germline values: CDR1 SGHAT, CDR2 FQNNGV. Trimming took off 6 bases at V and 8 bases at J, with 20 bases between the two ends.

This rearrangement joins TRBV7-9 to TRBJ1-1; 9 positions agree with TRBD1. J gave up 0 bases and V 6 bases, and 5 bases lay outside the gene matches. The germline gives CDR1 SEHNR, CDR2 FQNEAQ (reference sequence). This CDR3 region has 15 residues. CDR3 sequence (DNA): TGTGCCAGCAGACCTCGGGACAGGGTGAACACTGAAGCTTTCTTT. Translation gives CASRPRDRVNTEAFF.

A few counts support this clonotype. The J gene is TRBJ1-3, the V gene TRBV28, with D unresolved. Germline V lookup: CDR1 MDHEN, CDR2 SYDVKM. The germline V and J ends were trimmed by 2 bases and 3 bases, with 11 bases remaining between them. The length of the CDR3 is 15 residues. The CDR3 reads CASSLAYHVGNTIYF. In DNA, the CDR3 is TGTGCCAGCAGTTTAGCCTATCACGTTGGAAACACCATATATTTT.

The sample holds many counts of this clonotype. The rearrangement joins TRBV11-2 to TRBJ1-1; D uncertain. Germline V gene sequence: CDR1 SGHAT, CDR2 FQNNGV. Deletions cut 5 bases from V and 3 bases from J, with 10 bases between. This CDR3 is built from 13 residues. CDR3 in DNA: TGTGCCAGCAGCCCCCTGAGGGACACTGAAGCTTTCTTT. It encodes CASSPLRDTEAFF.

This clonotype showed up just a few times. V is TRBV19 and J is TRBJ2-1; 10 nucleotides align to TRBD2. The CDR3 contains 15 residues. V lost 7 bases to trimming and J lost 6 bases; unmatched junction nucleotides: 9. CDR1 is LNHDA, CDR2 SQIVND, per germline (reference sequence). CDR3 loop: CASKSGRALGNEQFF. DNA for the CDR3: TGTGCCAGTAAGAGCGGGAGGGCCCTAGGCAATGAGCAGTTCTTC. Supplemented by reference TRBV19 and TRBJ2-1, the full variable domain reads DGGITQSPKYLFRKEGQNVTLSCEQNLNHDAMYWYRQDPGQGLRLIYYSQIVNDFQKGDIAEGYSVSREKKESFPLTVTSAQKNPTAFYLCASKSGRALGNEQFFGPGTRLTVL.

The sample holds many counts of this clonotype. This chain's CDR3 is CASSSLRYQETQYF. In nucleotides, the CDR3 is TGTGCCAGCAGCTCCCTTAGGTACCAAGAGACCCAGTACTTC. This sequence joins TRBV7-9 and TRBJ2-5, with unresolved D. Germline CDR1 and CDR2: SEHNR and FQNEAQ (reference sequence). This CDR3 has 14 residues. Trimming pared 4 bases from V and 0 bases from J, leaving 9 bases between.

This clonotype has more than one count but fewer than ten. The chain's CDR3 is CASSLVGTDSYEQYF. CDR3 in DNA: TGTGCCAGCAGCTTGGTGGGGACGGACTCCTACGAGCAGTACTTC. The J gene is TRBJ2-7, the V gene TRBV5-5, with D perhaps given as TRBD1 or TRBD2 (5 bases each). The CDR3 is made up of 15 amino acids. Trimming stripped 0 bases from V and 0 bases from J, with 10 bases between. Germline V gives CDR1 SGHKS, CDR2 YYEKEE (reference sequence).

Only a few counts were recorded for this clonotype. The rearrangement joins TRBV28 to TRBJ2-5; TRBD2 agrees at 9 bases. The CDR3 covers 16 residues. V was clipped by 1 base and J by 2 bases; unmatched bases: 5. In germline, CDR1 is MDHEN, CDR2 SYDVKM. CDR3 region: CASSLYGTSTQETQYF. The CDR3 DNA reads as TGTGCCAGCAGTTTATACGGGACTAGCACTCAAGAGACCCAGTACTTC.